The 20 T cell receptor beta chains listed next were all sequenced from one sample in a study of blood T cell repertoires in COVID-19. Repertoires were generated with immunoSEQ multiplex PCR, while TCRdb's copy carries only in-frame clones and drops some. The top ten clones hold about 6.9% of a sample with about 71,000 clones, roughly 80% of them seen once. Sequencing was carried out using peripheral blood. These receptors originate from a man aged 25 to 40 with COVID-19, enrolled during active disease.

This clone has only one observation. V gene TRBV7-9 combines with J gene TRBJ1-1; TRBD1 might be the D (5 bases). The ends were cut back, 5 bases at V and 3 bases at J, with 16 bases in the middle. Germline V gene lookup returns CDR1 SEHNR and CDR2 FQNEAQ (reference sequence). This CDR3 is built from 15 residues. The DNA for the CDR3 is TGTGCCAGCAGCCCCCAGTCCGGGGGTCACACTGAAGCTTTCTTT. This codes for CASSPQSGGHTEAFF.

The chain combines TRBV6-5 with TRBJ1-3, with 7 bases fitting TRBD1. The germline V gene has CDR1 MNHEY and CDR2 SVGAGI. J was trimmed by 0 bases and V by 4 bases; bases with no gene match: 6. The CDR3 consists of 16 residues. CDR3 protein: CASSWTGSFSGNTIYF. CDR3 DNA: TGTGCCAGCAGTTGGACAGGTTCCTTCTCTGGAAACACCATATATTTT.

The CDR3 loop reads CASSVGLGQLYEQYF. DNA of the CDR3: TGTGCCAGCAGCGTAGGTCTGGGACAGCTCTACGAGCAGTACTTC. J is TRBJ2-7 and V is TRBV9; the match to TRBD1 covers 7 bases. V lost 0 bases, J lost 3 bases, and 6 bases stayed unmatched. Germline loops: CDR1 SGDLS, CDR2 YYNGEE. CDR3 size: 15 residues.

The chain carries TRBV27 and TRBJ1-2; 8 bases fit TRBD1. V lost 6 bases to trimming and J lost 8 bases; unmatched junction nucleotides: 5. The germline V gene has CDR1 MNHEY and CDR2 SMNVEV (reference sequence). The CDR3 has 12 residues. The CDR3: CASRGQAPGYTF. The DNA for the CDR3 is TGTGCCAGCAGGGGACAGGCCCCGGGCTACACCTTC.

V is TRBV19 and J is TRBJ2-1; 9 nucleotides agree with TRBD2. The CDR3 spans 14 residues. Germline-derived CDR1 and CDR2 are LNHDA and SQIVND (reference sequence). Unmatched junction bases numbered 5, after V lost 1 base and J lost 10 bases. The CDR3 reads CASSIALAGREQFF. Written as DNA, the CDR3 is TGTGCCAGTAGTATAGCCCTAGCGGGACGCGAGCAGTTCTTC.

The gene calls are TRBV9 and TRBJ2-7, with 7 positions matching TRBD1. V shed 0 bases and J 2 bases; nucleotides not matched to a gene: 2. The CDR3 is 14 amino acids. CDR1 is SGDLS and CDR2 is YYNGEE in the germline V gene. CDR3 sequence reads: CASSVGGTAYEQYF. The CDR3 DNA sequence: TGTGCCAGCAGCGTAGGGGGGACAGCCTACGAGCAGTACTTC.

The V call is TRBV19, the J call TRBJ2-5, with D hard to call. The germline CDR1 and CDR2 sequences are LNHDA and SQIVND (reference sequence). CDR3 length: 12 residues. V gave up 3 bases and J gave up 7 bases, with 9 bases separating them. The CDR3 is CASSMTGATQYF. The CDR3 coding sequence is TGTGCCAGTAGTATGACTGGAGCGACCCAGTACTTC.

This chain connects TRBV6-6 to TRBJ2-3; TRBD1 matches 8 bases. Germline V gives CDR1 MNHNY, CDR2 SVGAGI (reference sequence). The junction had 13 bases not matched to a gene; V was cut back by 6 bases and J by 8 bases. The CDR3 runs to 15 residues. In DNA form, the CDR3 reads TGTGCCAGCAGCAACCGCGGACAGGGCTCGGCTACGCAGTATTTT. It encodes CASSNRGQGSATQYF.

V gene TRBV11-2 combines with J gene TRBJ2-1, with 8 bases that match TRBD2. Per germline, CDR1 SGHAT and CDR2 FQNNGV. The CDR3 totals 16 residues. Trimming took 2 bases from V and 5 from J; bases not matched to a gene: 8. CDR3 nucleotides: TGTGCCAGCAGCTTACGGGAGCGGGAGTTCCACAATGAGCAGTTCTTC. Residues: CASSLREREFHNEQFF.

The rearrangement uses TRBV9 and TRBJ2-7; TRBD1 agrees at 9 bases. The trim removed 4 bases at V and 7 bases at J, leaving 12 bases unmatched. CDR3 size: 15 residues. From germline, CDR1 is SGDLS and CDR2 YYNGEE. The CDR3 reads CASSPGDRATREQYF. The DNA for the CDR3 is TGTGCCAGCAGCCCCGGGGACAGGGCGACGAGAGAGCAGTACTTC.

This chain uses TRBV3-1 (or the pseudogene TRBV3-2) with TRBJ1-2; 9 positions agree with TRBD1. V gave up 1 base and J gave up 7 bases; unmatched junction bases: 7. CDR3 length: 15 amino acids. Germline CDR1 LGHDT, CDR2 YNNKEL (reference sequence). This chain's CDR3 is CASSQATGGSSGYTF. The CDR3 DNA sequence: TGTGCCAGCAGCCAAGCTACAGGGGGCTCCAGTGGCTACACCTTC.

The CDR3: CASSGGQPYGYTF. CDR3 coding DNA: TGTGCCAGCAGTGGGGGACAGCCCTATGGCTACACCTTC. This chain links TRBV28 with TRBJ1-2; 7 positions match TRBD1. Germline V gives CDR1 MDHEN, CDR2 SYDVKM. J was trimmed by 4 bases and V by 5 bases; bases with no gene match: 4. The CDR3 spans 13 residues.

The chain recombines TRBV7-9 with TRBJ1-2; 11 nucleotides align to TRBD1. Germline CDR1 reads SEHNR; CDR2 reads FQNEAQ (reference sequence). This CDR3 region has 16 residues. V trimming: 5 bases; J trimming: 7 bases; junction bases outside the gene matches: 12. The CDR3 nucleotides read TGTGCCAGCAGCCCGGGGACAGGGGGGAGCCTAGGTGGCTACACCTTC. Translated, it gives CASSPGTGGSLGGYTF.

This chain connects TRBV5-6 to TRBJ2-5, with 9 bases aligning to TRBD1. The germline CDR1 and CDR2 sequences are SGHDT and YYEEEE. The CDR3 covers 14 residues. Trimming removed 7 bases from V and 5 bases from J; junction bases left unmatched: 9. Here the CDR3 reads CASGRDREEETQYF. Written as DNA, the CDR3 is TGTGCCAGCGGCCGGGACAGGGAGGAGGAGACCCAGTACTTC.

V gene TRBV6-5 combines with J gene TRBJ1-5; TRBD1 aligns across 7 bases. This CDR3 is built from 13 residues. Unmatched junction bases numbered 4, after V lost 6 bases and J lost 5 bases. Germline lookup yields CDR1 MNHEY and CDR2 SVGAGI. The CDR3 reads CASSPDRDQPQHF. CDR3 nucleotide sequence: TGTGCCAGCAGCCCAGACAGGGATCAGCCCCAGCATTTT.

The chain carries TRBV9 and TRBJ2-7; D may be TRBD2 (6 bases). The germline CDR1 and CDR2 sequences are SGDLS and YYNGEE. Trimming took off 0 bases at V and 0 bases at J, with 10 bases between the two ends. The CDR3 spans 15 residues. The CDR3 loop is CASSVDPGSSYEQYF. The CDR3 DNA is TGTGCCAGCAGCGTAGACCCCGGGAGCTCCTACGAGCAGTACTTC.

This clone was seen a few times. V usage is TRBV7-9 and J usage is TRBJ1-5; D gene uncertain. Germline V gives CDR1 SEHNR, CDR2 FQNEAQ (reference sequence). V was clipped by 1 base and J by 3 bases, with 13 bases between them. This CDR3 is 16 amino acids long. The CDR3 nucleotides read TGTGCCAGCAGCTTAGGAGTGGGAGATCCCAATCAGCCCCAGCATTTT. It translates to CASSLGVGDPNQPQHF. Based on the CDR3 plus reference TRBV7-9 and TRBJ1-5, the full variable domain is DTGVSQNPRHKITKRGQNVTFRCDPISEHNRLYWYRQTLGQGPEFLTYFQNEAQLEKSRLLSDRFSAERPKGSFSTLEIQRTEQGDSAMYLCASSLGVGDPNQPQHFGDGTRLSIL.

This clone appeared a few times. The CDR3 nucleotides read TGTGCCAGCAGTAGCGGGAGTATCGCAGATACGCAGTATTTT. Its translation: CASSSGSIADTQYF. This chain links TRBV11-2 with TRBJ2-3, with TRBD2 matching over 9 bases. V lost 6 bases to trimming and J lost 4 bases; unmatched junction nucleotides: 5. CDR1 and CDR2 from the germline V gene are SGHAT and FQNNGV. This CDR3 contains 14 residues.

The CDR3 spells CASSLAGGGDEQFF. In DNA, the CDR3 is TGTGCCAGCAGCTTAGCGGGCGGGGGCGATGAGCAGTTCTTC. J is TRBJ2-1 and V is TRBV7-9; tentative D call: TRBD2 (7 bases). Between the trimmed V and J ends, which lost 0 bases and 8 bases, there was a span of 11 bases. From germline, CDR1 is SEHNR and CDR2 FQNEAQ (reference sequence). The CDR3 is 14 residues long.

V is TRBV9 and J is TRBJ1-6; no reliable D call. V lost 4 bases and J lost 0, with 11 bases in between. The CDR3 covers 16 residues. Germline values: CDR1 SGDLS, CDR2 YYNGEE. DNA of the CDR3: TGTGCCAGCAGCCCGTCCGGGAGCTCCTATAATTCACCCCTCCACTTT. It translates to CASSPSGSSYNSPLHF.